The rows below give T cell receptor beta chains drawn from one sample of a study of OX40 agonist ivuxolimab in advanced cancers. TCRdb keeps only in-frame clones here, not all; method: immunoSEQ multiplex PCR. This table holds roughly 28,000 clones, under 90% found once. This material consisted of CD4+ or CD8+ T cells sorted from blood, taken in a trial of the OX40 agonist ivuxolimab. These receptors all come from an adult with an advanced solid tumor such as melanoma, head and neck, liver or kidney cancer. CDR3s include the opening cysteine and the closing phenylalanine or tryptophan. Each record gives: D gene, clone size, V gene, J gene, CDR3 protein, CDR3 DNA. D genes are given only for firm matches. Clone size is shown for a subset of rows, as once, few, many or a class of expanded clone.

TRBD2	-	TRBV18	TRBJ2-3	CASSPDGGAPDTQYF	TGTGCCAGCTCACCAGACGGGGGGGCCCCAGATACGCAGTATTTT
-	-	TRBV6-1	TRBJ2-7	CASSLTFLEQYF	TGTGCCAGCAGTCTGACTTTTCTCGAGCAGTACTTC
-	-	TRBV7-9	TRBJ2-1	CASSLGQYNEQFF	TGTGCCAGCAGCTTAGGGCAGTACAATGAGCAGTTCTTC
TRBD1	once	TRBV7-9	TRBJ1-3	CASSQGTGGGNTIYF	TGTGCCAGCAGCCAAGGGACAGGGGGAGGAAACACCATATATTTT
-	-	TRBV30	TRBJ1-1	CAWSAGSTEAFF	TGTGCCTGGAGTGCGGGCAGCACTGAAGCTTTCTTT
-	-	TRBV7-9	TRBJ1-2	CASSRHSQTGNYGYTF	TGTGCCAGCAGCCGACACTCTCAGACAGGAAACTATGGCTACACCTTC
-	-	TRBV10-3	TRBJ1-3	CAISESEQAPGNTIYF	TGTGCCATCAGTGAGTCGGAACAGGCCCCTGGAAACACCATATATTTT
-	-	TRBV7-9	TRBJ1-3	CASSWVDGAPYGNTIYF	TGTGCCAGCAGCTGGGTGGATGGGGCCCCCTACGGAAACACCATATATTTT
-	-	TRBV15	TRBJ1-2	CATSSKTPNYGYTF	TGTGCCACCAGCAGTAAGACACCCAACTATGGCTACACCTTC
-	-	TRBV7-6	TRBJ2-2	CASSLDPRSMMFF	TGTGCCAGCAGCTTAGATCCCAGGAGTATGATGTTTTTT
TRBD1	-	TRBV11-2	TRBJ2-7	CASSLATGQGPYEQYF	TGTGCCAGCAGCTTAGCCACGGGACAGGGGCCCTACGAGCAGTACTTC
TRBD2	-	TRBV6-1	TRBJ2-5	CASSAWGGGGPQETQYF	TGTGCCAGCAGTGCCTGGGGTGGCGGGGGGCCGCAAGAGACCCAGTACTTC
-	-	TRBV27	TRBJ2-7	CASSLLPGIYEQYF	TGTGCCAGCAGTTTATTACCAGGGATCTACGAGCAGTACTTC
TRBD2	-	TRBV9	TRBJ2-1	CASSTSSGGAYNEQFF	TGTGCCAGCAGCACGTCTAGCGGGGGGGCCTACAATGAGCAGTTCTTC
TRBD1	-	TRBV7-8	TRBJ2-2	CASSSTPTGTGGTGELFF	TGTGCCAGCAGCTCCACACCGACCGGGACAGGTGGCACCGGGGAGCTGTTTTTT
-	-	TRBV7-9	TRBJ1-1	CASSLRTDNTEAFF	TGTGCCAGCAGCTTAAGGACAGATAACACTGAAGCTTTCTTT
-	-	TRBV11-3	TRBJ2-3	CASSLGFQADTQYF	TGTGCCAGCAGCTTAGGGTTTCAGGCAGATACGCAGTATTTT
-	-	TRBV4-1	TRBJ1-6	CASSQGLGLSPLHF	TGCGCCAGCAGCCAAGGTTTGGGGCTGTCACCCCTCCACTTT
-	-	TRBV29-1	TRBJ2-1	CSVENYYNEQFF	TGCAGCGTTGAAAACTACTACAATGAGCAGTTCTTC
-	-	TRBV6-5	TRBJ2-2	CASRTGTGELFF	TGTGCCAGCCGGACCGGCACCGGGGAGCTGTTTTTT
TRBD1	-	TRBV23-1	TRBJ1-4	CASSRDRGATNEKLFF	TGCGCCAGCAGTCGGGACAGGGGTGCAACTAATGAAAAACTGTTTTTT
TRBD2	-	TRBV5-4	TRBJ2-7	CASSLGELAGASSYEQYF	TGTGCCAGCAGCTTGGGTGAGCTAGCGGGGGCGAGCTCCTACGAGCAGTACTTC
TRBD2	-	TRBV6-5	TRBJ2-2	CASTFREGAGELFF	TGTGCCAGCACATTCCGGGAGGGCGCCGGGGAGCTGTTTTTT
-	-	TRBV13	TRBJ2-1	CASSLNNEQFF	TGTGCCAGCAGCCTAAACAATGAGCAGTTCTTC
-	-	TRBV7-8	TRBJ1-1	CASSLGGPRTEAFF	TGTGCCAGCAGCTTAGGGGGCCCGAGAACTGAAGCTTTCTTT
-	-	TRBV2	TRBJ2-1	CASRLVRYNEQFF	TGTGCCAGCAGGCTAGTGAGGTACAATGAGCAGTTCTTC
-	-	TRBV5-4	TRBJ2-5	CASSLEGLKFQETQYF	TGTGCCAGCAGCTTGGAGGGGCTTAAGTTCCAAGAGACCCAGTACTTC
-	-	TRBV19	TRBJ1-1	CASSEQGNTEAFF	TGTGCCAGTAGTGAGCAGGGGAACACTGAAGCTTTCTTT
TRBD2	-	TRBV6-5	TRBJ2-7	CASSYGGGDTYEQYF	TGTGCCAGCAGTTACGGGGGAGGGGATACCTACGAGCAGTACTTC
-	-	TRBV27	TRBJ2-2	CASSLSGAAGELFF	TGTGCCAGCAGTTTGTCTGGGGCGGCCGGGGAGCTGTTTTTT
TRBD1	-	TRBV4-2	TRBJ1-2	CASSPGQGLDYGYTF	TGTGCCAGCAGCCCCGGACAGGGGCTAGACTATGGCTACACCTTC
-	-	TRBV5-4	TRBJ1-1	CASSSKNTEAFF	TGTGCCAGCAGCTCCAAGAACACTGAAGCTTTCTTT
-	-	TRBV13	TRBJ2-2	CASKQGPGELFF	TGTGCCAGCAAACAGGGTCCCGGGGAGCTGTTTTTT
-	-	TRBV5-1	TRBJ1-3	CASSPGQLSGNTIYF	TGCGCCAGCAGCCCAGGACAGCTCTCTGGAAACACCATATATTTT
-	once	TRBV27	TRBJ2-7	CASSPTETHEQYF	TGTGCCAGCAGTCCCACCGAAACCCACGAGCAGTACTTC
-	-	TRBV4-1	TRBJ1-5	CASSHTVRAGQPQHF	TGCGCCAGCAGCCACACGGTCAGGGCTGGTCAGCCCCAGCATTTT
-	-	TRBV27	TRBJ1-5	CASSLGGRGGQPQHF	TGTGCCAGCAGTTTAGGAGGCAGGGGTGGACAGCCCCAGCATTTT
-	-	TRBV13	TRBJ2-7	CATKDPTDEQYF	TGTGCCACCAAGGACCCCACCGACGAGCAGTACTTC
-	-	TRBV27	TRBJ1-5	CASRFTPGDSNQPQHF	TGTGCCAGCAGATTTACCCCGGGTGATAGCAATCAGCCCCAGCATTTT
-	-	TRBV12-5	TRBJ1-1	CASGLVGGGPMNTEAFF	TGTGCTAGTGGTTTGGTAGGAGGGGGGCCCATGAACACTGAAGCTTTCTTT
-	-	TRBV4-1	TRBJ1-2	CASSQVRGGGNYGYTF	TGCGCCAGCAGCCAAGTTCGGGGGGGCGGAAACTATGGCTACACCTTC
-	-	TRBV4-1	TRBJ1-2	CASSPRLGADYGYTF	TGCGCCAGCAGCCCTCGGCTGGGTGCGGACTATGGCTACACCTTC
TRBD2	medium-sized	TRBV19	TRBJ2-1	CASSIGLADYNEQFF	TGTGCCAGTAGTATAGGTCTAGCGGACTACAATGAGCAGTTCTTC
-	-	TRBV7-6	TRBJ1-3	CASSLDSDSGNTIYF	TGTGCCAGCAGCTTAGACAGCGACTCTGGAAACACCATATATTTT
TRBD2	-	TRBV5-5	TRBJ2-7	CASSLYSGGSYEQYF	TGTGCCAGCAGCTTATATAGCGGGGGGTCCTACGAGCAGTACTTC
-	-	TRBV6-6	TRBJ1-4	CASSYSRWEKLFF	TGTGCCAGCAGTTACTCGAGATGGGAAAAACTGTTTTTT
-	-	TRBV5-1	TRBJ2-1	CASSLGNEQFF	TGCGCCAGCAGCTTAGGCAATGAGCAGTTCTTC
TRBD1	-	TRBV29-1	TRBJ1-1	CSAPGQSTEAFF	TGCAGCGCACCGGGACAGAGCACTGAAGCTTTCTTT
TRBD2	once	TRBV10-3	TRBJ2-1	CAISESGSASGGFRSYNEQFF	TGTGCCATCAGTGAGTCTGGTTCGGCTAGCGGGGGGTTTAGGTCCTACAATGAGCAGTTCTTC
-	-	TRBV6-1	TRBJ1-2	CASSEEGGASYGYTF	TGTGCCAGCAGTGAGGAGGGGGGCGCATCCTATGGCTACACCTTC
-	large	TRBV4-1	TRBJ1-2	CASSQPDYGYTF	TGCGCCAGCAGCCAACCGGACTATGGCTACACCTTC
-	few	TRBV6-5	TRBJ1-1	CASINGGNTEAFF	TGTGCCAGCATCAATGGGGGGAACACTGAAGCTTTCTTT
TRBD1	once	TRBV2	TRBJ1-1	CASSEAPGQLMNTEAFF	TGTGCCAGCAGTGAAGCTCCGGGACAGCTCATGAACACTGAAGCTTTCTTT
-	-	TRBV5-1	TRBJ2-7	CASSLAGEGYEQYF	TGCGCCAGCAGCTTAGCAGGGGAGGGCTACGAGCAGTACTTC